A selection of T cell receptor beta chains follows, all from one sample in a study of shared clonotypes between healthy human individuals. The protocol was immunoSEQ multiplex PCR, while the TCRdb copy is restricted to in-frame clones and leaves out a portion. The table shows about 1.1 million clones, with approximately 80% occurring only once. Input material: memory CD4+ T cells from PBMCs. These receptors came from a man younger than 35 in good health. Some clones in this sample may be carry-over from other donors' samples. Each CDR3 is given with its conserved first and last residue. Fields, in order: J gene, V gene, CDR3 protein.

j_gene: TRBJ1-2; v_gene: TRBV7-2; CDR3aa: CASSLGSTYLNYGYTF
j_gene: TRBJ1-2; v_gene: TRBV5-1; CDR3aa: CASSQPGQVFYGYTF
j_gene: TRBJ2-5; v_gene: TRBV11-2; CDR3aa: CASSPLGWGGETQYF
j_gene: TRBJ2-1; v_gene: TRBV5-4; CDR3aa: CASSFNRGDSYNEQFF
j_gene: TRBJ2-7; v_gene: TRBV5-1; CDR3aa: CASSSGNSYEQYF
j_gene: TRBJ1-1; v_gene: TRBV6-1; CDR3aa: CASSEGPFGYTEAFF
j_gene: TRBJ2-6; v_gene: TRBV7-3; CDR3aa: CASSPIQSGANVLTF
j_gene: TRBJ2-1; v_gene: TRBV29-1; CDR3aa: CSVFSYLEMNYNEQFF
j_gene: TRBJ1-2; v_gene: TRBV6-5; CDR3aa: CASSYNRGGYTF
j_gene: TRBJ1-1; v_gene: TRBV7-2; CDR3aa: CASSLLLQSTEAFF
j_gene: TRBJ2-3; v_gene: TRBV5-5; CDR3aa: CASREGDTQYF
j_gene: TRBJ2-1; v_gene: TRBV11-2; CDR3aa: CASSSRLAGIYNEQFF
j_gene: TRBJ2-6; v_gene: TRBV19; CDR3aa: CARFPSGAGANVLTF
j_gene: TRBJ1-2; v_gene: TRBV7-9; CDR3aa: CASSAGQSEGYGYTF
j_gene: TRBJ2-5; v_gene: TRBV27; CDR3aa: CASSFSRSGETQYF
j_gene: TRBJ1-1; v_gene: TRBV15; CDR3aa: CATSRQLGTEAFF
j_gene: TRBJ2-7; v_gene: TRBV5-1; CDR3aa: CASSLGDRVVNEQYF
j_gene: TRBJ2-5; v_gene: TRBV19; CDR3aa: CASSMAAGWKETQYF
j_gene: TRBJ1-5; v_gene: TRBV6-4; CDR3aa: CASRKREVGFGNQPQHF
j_gene: TRBJ2-2; v_gene: TRBV6-5; CDR3aa: CASSYLDFSAGELFF
j_gene: TRBJ1-1; v_gene: TRBV18; CDR3aa: CASSPLSGSRTEAFF
j_gene: TRBJ1-3; v_gene: TRBV6-1; CDR3aa: CASGDRSSGNTIYF
j_gene: TRBJ2-3; v_gene: TRBV4-3; CDR3aa: CASSQEIGGNTDTQYF
j_gene: TRBJ1-3; v_gene: TRBV20-1; CDR3aa: CSARGGNTIYF
j_gene: TRBJ1-2; v_gene: TRBV28; CDR3aa: CASKYPGPSNYGYTF
j_gene: TRBJ1-2; v_gene: TRBV10-3; CDR3aa: CAISEDISGGYTF
j_gene: TRBJ1-2; v_gene: TRBV5-4; CDR3aa: CASSIGTNTSYGYTF
j_gene: TRBJ1-3; v_gene: TRBV2; CDR3aa: CASRPARGGNTIYF
j_gene: TRBJ2-7; v_gene: TRBV28; CDR3aa: CASSLLGQGLTYEQYF
j_gene: TRBJ1-1; v_gene: TRBV7-2; CDR3aa: CASSLARQVGEAFF
j_gene: TRBJ2-3; v_gene: TRBV19; CDR3aa: CASSIGVSGDTQYF
j_gene: TRBJ2-7; v_gene: TRBV25-1; CDR3aa: CASSVRVNEQYF
j_gene: TRBJ2-5; v_gene: TRBV5-6; CDR3aa: CASSSTGRTQETQYF
j_gene: TRBJ2-1; v_gene: TRBV18; CDR3aa: CASSVGTSGTGEQFF
j_gene: TRBJ1-3; v_gene: TRBV28; CDR3aa: CASSLWWGADGNTIYF
j_gene: TRBJ2-3; v_gene: TRBV6-5; CDR3aa: CASSSEPSGRADTQYF
j_gene: TRBJ1-1; v_gene: TRBV28; CDR3aa: CASSSRGVEAFF
j_gene: TRBJ1-2; v_gene: TRBV29-1; CDR3aa: CSVERAGRGYTF
j_gene: TRBJ2-3; v_gene: TRBV10-1; CDR3aa: CASSAEGLARGDTQYF
j_gene: TRBJ1-1; v_gene: TRBV5-4; CDR3aa: CASSPPHGNTEAFF
j_gene: TRBJ1-2; v_gene: TRBV27; CDR3aa: CASSLQGGPGYTF
j_gene: TRBJ1-2; v_gene: TRBV19; CDR3aa: CASSMGRGRFDYGYTF
j_gene: TRBJ2-7; v_gene: TRBV6-4; CDR3aa: CASRPDRASYEQYF
j_gene: TRBJ2-1; v_gene: TRBV2; CDR3aa: CASIAASGDNEQFF
j_gene: TRBJ1-4; v_gene: TRBV7-8; CDR3aa: CASSPPDGATNEKLFF
j_gene: TRBJ2-2; v_gene: TRBV5-1; CDR3aa: CASRPPGVDGELFF
j_gene: TRBJ2-2; v_gene: TRBV4-1; CDR3aa: CASSSRGVAGNTGELFF
j_gene: TRBJ2-4; v_gene: TRBV30; CDR3aa: CAWSSSGPVFGIQYF
j_gene: TRBJ1-1; v_gene: TRBV28; CDR3aa: CATKVAANTEAFF
j_gene: TRBJ2-6; v_gene: TRBV5-6; CDR3aa: CASSFRGSGANVLTF
j_gene: TRBJ1-5; v_gene: TRBV6-5; CDR3aa: CASSVSLGSGRPQHF
j_gene: TRBJ2-3; v_gene: TRBV28; CDR3aa: CASSPGGPDTQYF